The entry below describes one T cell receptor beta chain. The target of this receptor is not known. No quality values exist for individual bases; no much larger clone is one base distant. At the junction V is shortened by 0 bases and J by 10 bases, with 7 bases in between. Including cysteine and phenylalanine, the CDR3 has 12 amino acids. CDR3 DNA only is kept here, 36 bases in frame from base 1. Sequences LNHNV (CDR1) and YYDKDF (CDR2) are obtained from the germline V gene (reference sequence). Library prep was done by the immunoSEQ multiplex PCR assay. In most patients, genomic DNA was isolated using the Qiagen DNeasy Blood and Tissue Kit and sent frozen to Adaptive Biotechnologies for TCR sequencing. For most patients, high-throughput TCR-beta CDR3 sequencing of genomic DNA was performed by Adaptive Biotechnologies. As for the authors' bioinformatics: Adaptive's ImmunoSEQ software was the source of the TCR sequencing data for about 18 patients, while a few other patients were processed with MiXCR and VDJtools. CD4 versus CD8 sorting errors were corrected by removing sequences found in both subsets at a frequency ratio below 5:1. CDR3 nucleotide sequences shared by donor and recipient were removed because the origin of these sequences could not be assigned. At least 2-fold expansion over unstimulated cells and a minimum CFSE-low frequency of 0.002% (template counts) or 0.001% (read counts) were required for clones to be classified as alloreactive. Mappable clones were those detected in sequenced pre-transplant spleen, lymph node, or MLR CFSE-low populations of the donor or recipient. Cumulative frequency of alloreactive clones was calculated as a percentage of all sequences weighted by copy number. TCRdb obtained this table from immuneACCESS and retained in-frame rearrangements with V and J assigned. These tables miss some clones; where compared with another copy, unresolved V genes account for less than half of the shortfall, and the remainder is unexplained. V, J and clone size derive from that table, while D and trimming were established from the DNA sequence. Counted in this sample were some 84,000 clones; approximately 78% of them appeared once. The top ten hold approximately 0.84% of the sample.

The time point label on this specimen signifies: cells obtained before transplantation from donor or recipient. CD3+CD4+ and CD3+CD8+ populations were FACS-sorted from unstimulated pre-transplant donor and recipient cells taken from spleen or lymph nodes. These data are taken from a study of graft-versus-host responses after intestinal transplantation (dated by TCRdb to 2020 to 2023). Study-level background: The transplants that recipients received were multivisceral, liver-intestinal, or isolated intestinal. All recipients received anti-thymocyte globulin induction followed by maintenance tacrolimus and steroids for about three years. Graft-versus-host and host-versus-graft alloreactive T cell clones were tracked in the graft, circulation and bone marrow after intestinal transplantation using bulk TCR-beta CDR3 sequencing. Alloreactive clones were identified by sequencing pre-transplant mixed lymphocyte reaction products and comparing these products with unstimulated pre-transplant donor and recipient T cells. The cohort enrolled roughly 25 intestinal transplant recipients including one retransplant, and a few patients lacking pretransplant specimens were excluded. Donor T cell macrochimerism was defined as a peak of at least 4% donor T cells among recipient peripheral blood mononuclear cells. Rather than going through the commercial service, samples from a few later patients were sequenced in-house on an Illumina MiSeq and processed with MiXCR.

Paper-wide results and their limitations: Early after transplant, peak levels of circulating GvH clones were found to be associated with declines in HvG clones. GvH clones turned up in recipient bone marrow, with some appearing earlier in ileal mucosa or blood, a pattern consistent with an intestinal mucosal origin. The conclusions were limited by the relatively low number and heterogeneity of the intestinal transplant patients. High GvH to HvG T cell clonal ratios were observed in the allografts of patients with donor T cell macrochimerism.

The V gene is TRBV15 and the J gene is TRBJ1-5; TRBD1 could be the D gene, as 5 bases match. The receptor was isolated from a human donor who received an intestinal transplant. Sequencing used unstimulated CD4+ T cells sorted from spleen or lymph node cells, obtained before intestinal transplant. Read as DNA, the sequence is TGTGCCACCAGCAGAGAGGGGGGACCCCAGCATTTT. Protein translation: CATSREGGPQHF.